This TCR beta chain was sequenced during a study of cytomegalovirus exposure and HLA in healthy donors. About the study: Among the 400 or so donors who were genotyped, 70% to 90% fell in the genetic ancestry cluster that is associated with self-reported Caucasian donors. Overall study results and limits: Some highly shared sequence variants likely arose as a pipeline artifact.

There are a few counts of this clone. Its antigen is unidentified. Use of 60 Vbeta and 13 Jbeta primers characterized the PCR. Original methodology: There were about 86 million unique TCR beta chains by a later count, and 10 million to 12 million of them were shared. Measured with immunoSEQ multiplex PCR; TCRdb has only the in-frame clones, and not every one. V, J and clone size derive from that table, while D and trimming were established from the DNA sequence. The sample shows over 50,000 clones, approximately 80% of them seen only once. V lost 3 bases and J 4 bases, leaving 19 bases between the germline ends. CDR3 length: 16 amino acids. CDR1 is SGHTS and CDR2 is YDEGEE in the germline V gene.

The V and J genes are TRBV5-8 and TRBJ2-5; D perhaps matches TRBD1 (6 bases). The sequence was obtained from a female donor in good health and CMV-seronegative. The specimen was PBMCs. The CDR3 sequence is CASSSLGPEGGETQYF. DNA for the CDR3: TGTGCCAGCAGCTCCTTGGGGCCCGAAGGGGGAGAGACCCAGTACTTC.